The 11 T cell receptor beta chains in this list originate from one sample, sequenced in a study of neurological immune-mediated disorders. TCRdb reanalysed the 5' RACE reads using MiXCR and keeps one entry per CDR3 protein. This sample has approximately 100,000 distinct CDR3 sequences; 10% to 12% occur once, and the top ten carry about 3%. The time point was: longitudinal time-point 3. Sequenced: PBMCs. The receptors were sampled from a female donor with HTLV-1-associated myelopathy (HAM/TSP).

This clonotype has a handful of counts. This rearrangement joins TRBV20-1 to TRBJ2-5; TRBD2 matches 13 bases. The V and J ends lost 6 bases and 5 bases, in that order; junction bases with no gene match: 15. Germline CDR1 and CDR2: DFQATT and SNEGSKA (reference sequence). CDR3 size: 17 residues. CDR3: CSAKLAGGPLGFETQYF. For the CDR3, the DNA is TGCAGTGCAAAACTAGCGGGGGGGCCTTTAGGCTTCGAGACCCAGTACTTC.

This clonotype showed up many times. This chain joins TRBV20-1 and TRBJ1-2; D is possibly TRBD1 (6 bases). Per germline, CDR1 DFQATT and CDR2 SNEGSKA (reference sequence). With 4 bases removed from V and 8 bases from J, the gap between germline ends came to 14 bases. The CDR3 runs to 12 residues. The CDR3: CSANEGVRGYTF. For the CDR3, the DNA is TGCAGTGCTAACGAGGGGGTGCGGGGCTACACCTTC.

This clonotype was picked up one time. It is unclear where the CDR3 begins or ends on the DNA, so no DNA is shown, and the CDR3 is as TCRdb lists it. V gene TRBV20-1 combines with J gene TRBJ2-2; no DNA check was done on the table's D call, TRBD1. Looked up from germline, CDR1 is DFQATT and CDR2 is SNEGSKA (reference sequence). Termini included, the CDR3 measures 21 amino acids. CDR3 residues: CSARSPLYEQYFGPGTGELFF.

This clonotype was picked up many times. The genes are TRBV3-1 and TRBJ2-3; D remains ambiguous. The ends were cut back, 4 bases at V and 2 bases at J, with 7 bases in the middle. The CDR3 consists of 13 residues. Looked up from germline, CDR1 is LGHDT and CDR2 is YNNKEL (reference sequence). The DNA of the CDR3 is TGTGCCAGCAGCCTATTTGTCACAGATACGCAGTATTTT. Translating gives CASSLFVTDTQYF.

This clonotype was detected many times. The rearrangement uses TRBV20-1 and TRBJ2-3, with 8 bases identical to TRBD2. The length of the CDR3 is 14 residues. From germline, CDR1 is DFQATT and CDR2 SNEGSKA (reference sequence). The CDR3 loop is CSVRRGASTDTQYF. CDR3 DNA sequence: TGCAGCGTCCGGCGGGGGGCTAGCACAGATACGCAGTATTTT.

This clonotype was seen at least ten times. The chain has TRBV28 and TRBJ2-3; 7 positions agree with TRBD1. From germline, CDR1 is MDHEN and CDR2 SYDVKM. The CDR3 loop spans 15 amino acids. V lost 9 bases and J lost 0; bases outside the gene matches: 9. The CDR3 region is CASNFDRDSTDTQYF. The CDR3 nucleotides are TGTGCCAGTAACTTCGACAGGGATAGCACAGATACGCAGTATTTT.

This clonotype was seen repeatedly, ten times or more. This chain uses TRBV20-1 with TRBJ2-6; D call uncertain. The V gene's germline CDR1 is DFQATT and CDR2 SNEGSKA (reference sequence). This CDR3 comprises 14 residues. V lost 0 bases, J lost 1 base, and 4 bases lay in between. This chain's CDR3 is CSAREGSGANVLTF. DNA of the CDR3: TGCAGTGCTAGAGAAGGGTCTGGGGCCAACGTCCTGACTTTC.

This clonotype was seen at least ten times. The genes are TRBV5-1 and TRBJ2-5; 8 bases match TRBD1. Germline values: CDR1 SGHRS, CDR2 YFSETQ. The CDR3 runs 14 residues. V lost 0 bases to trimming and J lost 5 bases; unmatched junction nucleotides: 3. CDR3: CASSLGQGSETQYF. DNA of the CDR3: TGCGCCAGCAGCTTGGGACAGGGGAGTGAGACCCAGTACTTC.

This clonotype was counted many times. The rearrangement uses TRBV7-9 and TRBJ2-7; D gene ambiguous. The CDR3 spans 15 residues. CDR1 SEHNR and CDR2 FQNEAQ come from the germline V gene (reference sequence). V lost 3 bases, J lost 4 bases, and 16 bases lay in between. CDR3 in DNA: TGTGCCAGCAGCTTGTTCCCGGGTTCGACGTACGAGCAGTACTTC. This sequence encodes CASSLFPGSTYEQYF.

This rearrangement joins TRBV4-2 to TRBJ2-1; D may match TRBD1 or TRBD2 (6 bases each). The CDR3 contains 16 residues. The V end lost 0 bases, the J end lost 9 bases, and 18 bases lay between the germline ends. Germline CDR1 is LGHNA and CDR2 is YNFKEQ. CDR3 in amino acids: CASSQELSGSGAEQFF. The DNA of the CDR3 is TGTGCCAGCAGCCAAGAACTATCAGGGTCGGGGGCTGAGCAGTTCTTC.

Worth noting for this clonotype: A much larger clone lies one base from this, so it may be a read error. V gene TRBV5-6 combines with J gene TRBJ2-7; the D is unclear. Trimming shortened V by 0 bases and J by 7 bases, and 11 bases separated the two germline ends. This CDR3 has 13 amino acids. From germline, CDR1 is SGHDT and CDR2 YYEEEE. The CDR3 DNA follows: TGTGCCAGCAGCTTGGGGTTACAAGGGGAGCAGTACTTC. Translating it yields CASSLGLQGEQYF. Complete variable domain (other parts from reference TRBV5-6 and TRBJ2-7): DAGVTQSPTHLIKTRGQQVTLRCSPKSGHDTVSWYQQALGQGPQFIFQYYEEEERQRGNFPDRFSGHQFPNYSSELNVNALLLGDSALYLCASSLGLQGEQYFGPGTRLTVT.